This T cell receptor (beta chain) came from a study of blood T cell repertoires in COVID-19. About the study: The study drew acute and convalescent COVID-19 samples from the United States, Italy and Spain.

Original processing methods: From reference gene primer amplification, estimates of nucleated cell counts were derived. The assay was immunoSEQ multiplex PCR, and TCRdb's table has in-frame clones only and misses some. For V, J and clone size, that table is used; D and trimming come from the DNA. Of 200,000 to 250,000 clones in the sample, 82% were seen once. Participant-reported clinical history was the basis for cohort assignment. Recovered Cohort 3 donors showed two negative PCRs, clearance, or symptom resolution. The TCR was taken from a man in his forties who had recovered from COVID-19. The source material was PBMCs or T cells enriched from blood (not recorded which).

In DNA, the CDR3 is TGCGCCAGCTCTATTAGCGGGAGAGCCTACAATGAGCAGTTCTTC. It translates to CASSISGRAYNEQFF. The V call is TRBV10-2, the J call TRBJ2-1, with TRBD2 identical over 9 bases. The length of the CDR3 is 15 residues. Trimming cost V 8 bases and J 2 bases; bases outside gene matches: 7. The germline V gene encodes CDR1 WSHSY and CDR2 SAAADI.